This T cell receptor beta chain was captured in a study of T-cell reconstitution after alpha-beta-depleted transplantation in children. Regarding the study as a whole: The authors attributed T-cell counts and diversity one year after transplant mostly to newly produced T cells. Diversity of TCRbeta at day 60 was high in some patients, arising from surviving recipient T cells and thymic progenitors. Several hundred expanded graft clones reportedly gave rise to the alpha-beta T cells present about two months after transplant.

Preparation of the TCRbeta library was carried out with unique molecular identifiers. MiXCR, run by TCRdb on the PCR reads, gives a single entry per CDR3 protein. The data hold roughly 280,000 distinct CDR3 sequences, with approximately 10% observed a single time. This CDR3 contains 16 residues. Germline V gene data show CDR1 as KGHSH and CDR2 as LQKENI. Germline trimming cut 3 bases from V and 3 bases from J; bases unmatched to any gene: 5. Comment on this clonotype: What it binds is unknown.

The sequence came from a male patient aged 2 to 9 who had a stem cell transplant for chronic granulomatous disease, so the T cells may come from the graft donor. The chain recombines TRBV18 with TRBJ2-2; 9 nucleotides match TRBD1. This material consisted of peripheral blood, taken 180 days after TCRalphabeta/CD19-depleted stem cell transplant. In DNA, the CDR3 is TGTGCCAGCTCACCGCGGACAGGGGTGGACACCGGGGAGCTGTTTTTT. As protein: CASSPRTGVDTGELFF.